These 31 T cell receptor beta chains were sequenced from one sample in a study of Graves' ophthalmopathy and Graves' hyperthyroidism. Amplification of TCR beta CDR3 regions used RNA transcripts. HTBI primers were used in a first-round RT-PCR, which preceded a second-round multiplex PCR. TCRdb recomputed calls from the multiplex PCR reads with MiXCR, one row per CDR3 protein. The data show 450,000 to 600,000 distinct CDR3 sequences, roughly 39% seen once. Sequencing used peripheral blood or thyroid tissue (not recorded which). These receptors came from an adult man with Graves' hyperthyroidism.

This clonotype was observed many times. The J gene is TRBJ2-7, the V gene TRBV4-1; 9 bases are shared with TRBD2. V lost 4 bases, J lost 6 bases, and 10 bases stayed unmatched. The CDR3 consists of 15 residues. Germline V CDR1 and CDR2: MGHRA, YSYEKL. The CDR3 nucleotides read TGCGCCAGCAGCCCGTCTAGCGGGACGGATGGCGAGCAGTACTTC. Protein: CASSPSSGTDGEQYF.

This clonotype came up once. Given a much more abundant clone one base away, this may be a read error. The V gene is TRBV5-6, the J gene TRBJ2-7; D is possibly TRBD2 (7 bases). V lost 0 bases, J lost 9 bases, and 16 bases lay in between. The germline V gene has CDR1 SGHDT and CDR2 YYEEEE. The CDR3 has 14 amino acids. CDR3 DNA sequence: TGTGCCAGCAGCTTGGCTCAGGGGAGGGCCGGGCAGTACTTC. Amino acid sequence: CASSLAQGRAGQYF. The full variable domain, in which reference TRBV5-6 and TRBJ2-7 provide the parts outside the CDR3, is DAGVTQSPTHLIKTRGQQVTLRCSPKSGHDTVSWYQQALGQGPQFIFQYYEEEERQRGNFPDRFSGHQFPNYSSELNVNALLLGDSALYLCASSLAQGRAGQYFGPGTRLTVT.

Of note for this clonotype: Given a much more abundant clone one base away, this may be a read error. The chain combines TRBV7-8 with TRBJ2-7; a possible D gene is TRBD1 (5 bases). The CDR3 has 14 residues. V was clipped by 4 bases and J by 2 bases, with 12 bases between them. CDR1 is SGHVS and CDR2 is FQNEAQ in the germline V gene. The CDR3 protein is CASSSLQGPYEQYF. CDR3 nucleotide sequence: TGTGCCAGCAGCTCCCTCCAGGGCCCCTACGAGCAGTACTTC.

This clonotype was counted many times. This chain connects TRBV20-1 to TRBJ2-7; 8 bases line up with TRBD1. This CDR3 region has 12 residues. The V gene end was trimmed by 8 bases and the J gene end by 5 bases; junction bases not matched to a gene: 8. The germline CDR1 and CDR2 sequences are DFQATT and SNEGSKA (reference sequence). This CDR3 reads CSPSGDRNEQYF. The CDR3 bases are TGCAGTCCATCTGGGGACAGGAACGAGCAGTACTTC.

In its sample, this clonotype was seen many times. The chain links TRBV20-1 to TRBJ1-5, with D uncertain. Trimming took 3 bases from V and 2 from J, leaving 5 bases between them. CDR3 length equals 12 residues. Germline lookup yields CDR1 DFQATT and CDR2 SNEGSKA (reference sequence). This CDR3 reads CSARSGNQPQHF. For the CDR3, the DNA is TGCAGTGCTAGGTCGGGCAATCAGCCCCAGCATTTT.

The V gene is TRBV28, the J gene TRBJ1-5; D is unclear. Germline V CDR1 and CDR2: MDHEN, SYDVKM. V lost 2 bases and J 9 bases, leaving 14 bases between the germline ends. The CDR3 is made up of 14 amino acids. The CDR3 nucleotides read TGTGCCAGCAGTTTAGTAGGCAGGCTCCGGCCCCAGCATTTT. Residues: CASSLVGRLRPQHF.

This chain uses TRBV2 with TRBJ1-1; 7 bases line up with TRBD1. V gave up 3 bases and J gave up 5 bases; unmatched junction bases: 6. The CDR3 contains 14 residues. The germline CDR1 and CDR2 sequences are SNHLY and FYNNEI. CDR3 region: CASSDPPGQTEAFF. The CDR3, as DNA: TGTGCCAGCAGTGATCCTCCGGGACAGACTGAAGCTTTCTTT.

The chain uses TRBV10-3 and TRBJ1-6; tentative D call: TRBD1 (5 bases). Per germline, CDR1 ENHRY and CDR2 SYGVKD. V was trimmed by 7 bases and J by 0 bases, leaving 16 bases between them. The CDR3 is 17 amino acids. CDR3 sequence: CAINLGKGSSYNSPLHF. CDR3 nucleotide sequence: TGTGCCATCAACCTGGGAAAGGGGAGCTCCTATAATTCACCCCTCCACTTT.

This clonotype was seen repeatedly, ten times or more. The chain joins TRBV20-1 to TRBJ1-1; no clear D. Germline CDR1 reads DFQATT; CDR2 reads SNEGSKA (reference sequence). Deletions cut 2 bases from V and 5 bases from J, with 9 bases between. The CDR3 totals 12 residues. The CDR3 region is CSARRDVTEAFF. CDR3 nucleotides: TGCAGTGCTAGACGGGATGTGACTGAAGCTTTCTTT.

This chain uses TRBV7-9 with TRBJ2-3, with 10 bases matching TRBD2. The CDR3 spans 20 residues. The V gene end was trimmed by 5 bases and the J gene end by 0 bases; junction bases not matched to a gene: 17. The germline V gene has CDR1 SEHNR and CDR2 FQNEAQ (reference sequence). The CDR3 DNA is TGTGCCAGCAGCGATGGCTCCCGCGGACTAGCGGCTAAGAGCACAGATACGCAGTATTTT. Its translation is CASSDGSRGLAAKSTDTQYF.

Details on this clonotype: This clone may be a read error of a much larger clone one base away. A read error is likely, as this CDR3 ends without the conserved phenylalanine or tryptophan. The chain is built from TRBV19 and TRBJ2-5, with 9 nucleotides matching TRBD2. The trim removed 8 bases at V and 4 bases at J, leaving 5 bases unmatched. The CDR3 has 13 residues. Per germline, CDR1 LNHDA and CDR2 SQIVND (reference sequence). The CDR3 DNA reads TGTGCCAGTGGCGCGGGAGGGAGAGAGACCCAGTACCTC. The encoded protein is CASGAGGRETQYL.

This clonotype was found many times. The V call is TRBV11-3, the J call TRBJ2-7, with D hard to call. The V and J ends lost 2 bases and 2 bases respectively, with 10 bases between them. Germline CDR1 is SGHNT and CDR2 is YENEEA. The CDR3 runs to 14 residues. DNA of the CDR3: TGTGCCAGCAGCTTACGACTGGACCCCTACGAGCAGTACTTC. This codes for CASSLRLDPYEQYF. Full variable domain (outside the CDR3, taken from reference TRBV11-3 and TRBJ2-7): EAGVVQSPRYKIIEKKQPVAFWCNPISGHNTLYWYLQNLGQGPELLIRYENEEAVDDSQLPKDRFSAERLKGVDSTLKIQPAELGDSAVYLCASSLRLDPYEQYFGPGTRLTVT.

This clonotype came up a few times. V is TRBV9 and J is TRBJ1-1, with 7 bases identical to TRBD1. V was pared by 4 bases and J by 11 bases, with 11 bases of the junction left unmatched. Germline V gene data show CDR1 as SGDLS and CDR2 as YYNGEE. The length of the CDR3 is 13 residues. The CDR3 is CASSLPGGVRAFF. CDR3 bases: TGTGCCAGCAGCCTCCCAGGGGGGGTCCGGGCTTTCTTT. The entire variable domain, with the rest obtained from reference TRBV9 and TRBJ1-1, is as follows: DSGVTQTPKHLITATGQRVTLRCSPRSGDLSVYWYQQSLDQGLQFLIQYYNGEERAKGNILERFSAQQFPDLHSELNLSSLELGDSALYFCASSLPGGVRAFFGQGTRLTVV.

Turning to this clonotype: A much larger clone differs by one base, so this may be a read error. CDR3 coding DNA: TGTGCCAGTAGTATAAACGGTCCGAGTCAGCCCCAGCATTTT. Translated, it gives CASSINGPSQPQHF. The chain uses TRBV19 and TRBJ1-5; D remains ambiguous. This CDR3 has 14 residues. CDR1 LNHDA and CDR2 SQIVND come from the germline V gene (reference sequence). V dropped 2 bases and J dropped 6 bases, with 11 bases sitting between them. Full variable domain (remainder filled in from reference TRBV19 and TRBJ1-5): DGGITQSPKYLFRKEGQNVTLSCEQNLNHDAMYWYRQDPGQGLRLIYYSQIVNDFQKGDIAEGYSVSREKKESFPLTVTSAQKNPTAFYLCASSINGPSQPQHFGDGTRLSIL.

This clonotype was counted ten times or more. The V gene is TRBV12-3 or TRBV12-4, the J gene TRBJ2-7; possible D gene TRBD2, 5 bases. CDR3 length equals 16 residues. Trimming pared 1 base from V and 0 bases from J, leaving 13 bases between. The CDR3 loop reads CASSLGDGLDSYEQYF. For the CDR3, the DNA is TGTGCCAGCAGTTTAGGTGACGGACTCGACTCCTACGAGCAGTACTTC.

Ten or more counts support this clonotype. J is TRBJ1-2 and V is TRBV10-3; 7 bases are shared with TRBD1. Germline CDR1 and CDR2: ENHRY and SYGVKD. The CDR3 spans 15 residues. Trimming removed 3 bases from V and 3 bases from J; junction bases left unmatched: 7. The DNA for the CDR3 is TGTGCCATCAGTGACCCGAGACAGGGAGACTATGGCTACACCTTC. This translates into CAISDPRQGDYGYTF.

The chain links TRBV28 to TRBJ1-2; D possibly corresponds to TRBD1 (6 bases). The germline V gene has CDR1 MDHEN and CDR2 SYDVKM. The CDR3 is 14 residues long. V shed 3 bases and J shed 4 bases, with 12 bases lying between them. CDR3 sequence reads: CASSFVGGAYGYTF. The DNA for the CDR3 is TGTGCCAGCAGTTTCGTCGGGGGGGCCTATGGCTACACCTTC.

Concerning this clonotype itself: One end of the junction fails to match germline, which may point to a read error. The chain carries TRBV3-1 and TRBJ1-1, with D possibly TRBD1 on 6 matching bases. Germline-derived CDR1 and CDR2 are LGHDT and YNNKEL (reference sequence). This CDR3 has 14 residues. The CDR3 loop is CANSQAQGDTEAFF. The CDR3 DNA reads TGTGCCAACAGCCAGGCACAGGGAGACACTGAAGCTTTCTTT. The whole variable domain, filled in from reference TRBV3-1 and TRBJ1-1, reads DTAVSQTPKYLVTQMGNDKSIKCEQNLGHDTMYWYKQDSKKFLKIMFSYNNKELIINETVPNRFSPKSPDKAHLNLHINSLELGDSAVYFCANSQAQGDTEAFFGQGTRLTVV.

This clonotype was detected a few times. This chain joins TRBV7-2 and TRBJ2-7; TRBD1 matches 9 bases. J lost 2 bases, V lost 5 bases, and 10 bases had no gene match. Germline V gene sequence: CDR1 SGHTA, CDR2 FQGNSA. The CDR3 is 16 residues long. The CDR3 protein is CASSPGTGTGTYEQYF. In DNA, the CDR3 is TGTGCCAGCAGCCCCGGTACCGGGACAGGGACCTACGAGCAGTACTTC.

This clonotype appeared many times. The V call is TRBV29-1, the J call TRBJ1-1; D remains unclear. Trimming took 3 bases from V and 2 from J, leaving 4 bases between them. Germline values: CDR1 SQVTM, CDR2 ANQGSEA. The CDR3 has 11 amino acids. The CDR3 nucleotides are TGCAGCGTTGAGATTAACACTGAAGCTTTCTTT. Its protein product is CSVEINTEAFF.

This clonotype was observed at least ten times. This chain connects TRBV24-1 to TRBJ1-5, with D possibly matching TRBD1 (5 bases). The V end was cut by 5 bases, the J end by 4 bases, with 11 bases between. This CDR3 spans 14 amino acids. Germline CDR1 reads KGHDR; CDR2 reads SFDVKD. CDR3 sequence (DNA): TGTGCCACCAGTGCAGGGCTCGGGAATCAGCCCCAGCATTTT. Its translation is CATSAGLGNQPQHF.

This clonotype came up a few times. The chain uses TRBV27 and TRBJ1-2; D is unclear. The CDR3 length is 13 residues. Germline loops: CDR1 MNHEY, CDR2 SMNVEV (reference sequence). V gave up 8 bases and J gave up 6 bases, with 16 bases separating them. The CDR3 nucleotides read TGTGCCAGCGGGAAAGGGTACAACGATGGCTACACCTTC. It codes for CASGKGYNDGYTF.

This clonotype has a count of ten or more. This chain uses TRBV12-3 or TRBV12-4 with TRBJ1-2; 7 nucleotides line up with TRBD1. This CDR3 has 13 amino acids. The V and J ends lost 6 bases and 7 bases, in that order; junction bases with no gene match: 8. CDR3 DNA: TGTGCCAGCAGCAATACAGGGGTGGCTGGCTACACCTTC. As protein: CASSNTGVAGYTF.

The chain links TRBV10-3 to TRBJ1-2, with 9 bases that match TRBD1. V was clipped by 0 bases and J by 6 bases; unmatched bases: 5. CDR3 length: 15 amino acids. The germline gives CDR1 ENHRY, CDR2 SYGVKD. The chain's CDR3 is CAISESTGTGNGYTF. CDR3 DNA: TGTGCCATCAGTGAGTCGACCGGGACAGGGAATGGCTACACCTTC.

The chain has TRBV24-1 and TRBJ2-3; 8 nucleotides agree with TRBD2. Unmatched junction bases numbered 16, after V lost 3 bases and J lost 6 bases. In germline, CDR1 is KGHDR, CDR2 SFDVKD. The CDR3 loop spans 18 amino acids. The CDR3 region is CATSDPSGTSSGGDTQYF. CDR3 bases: TGTGCCACCAGTGATCCCTCCGGGACTAGTTCGGGTGGGGATACGCAGTATTTT.

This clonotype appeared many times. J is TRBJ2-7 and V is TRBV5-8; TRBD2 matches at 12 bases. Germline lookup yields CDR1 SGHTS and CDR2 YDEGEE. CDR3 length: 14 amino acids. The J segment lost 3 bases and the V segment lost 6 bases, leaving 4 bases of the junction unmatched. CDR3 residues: CASTLTSGSYEQYF. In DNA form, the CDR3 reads TGTGCCAGCACCCTGACTAGCGGGAGCTACGAGCAGTACTTC.

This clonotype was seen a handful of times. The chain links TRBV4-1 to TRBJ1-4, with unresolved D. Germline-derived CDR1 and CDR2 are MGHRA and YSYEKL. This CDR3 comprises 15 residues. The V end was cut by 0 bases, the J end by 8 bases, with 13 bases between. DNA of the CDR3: TGCGCCAGCAGCCAAGAAAGGCGGGGTTCGGAAAAACTGTTTTTT. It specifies CASSQERRGSEKLFF.

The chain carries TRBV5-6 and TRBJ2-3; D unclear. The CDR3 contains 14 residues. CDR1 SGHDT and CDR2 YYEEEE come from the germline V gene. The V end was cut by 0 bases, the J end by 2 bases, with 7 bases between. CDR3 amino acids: CASSLGSDTDTQYF. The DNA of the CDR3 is TGTGCCAGCAGCTTGGGGTCAGACACAGATACGCAGTATTTT.

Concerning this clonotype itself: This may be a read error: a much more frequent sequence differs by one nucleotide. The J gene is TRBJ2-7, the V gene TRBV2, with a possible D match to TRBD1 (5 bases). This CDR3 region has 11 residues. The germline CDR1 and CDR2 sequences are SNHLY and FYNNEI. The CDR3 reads CASSQGHEQNF. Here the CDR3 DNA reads TGTGCCAGCAGTCAAGGACACGAGCAGAACTTC.

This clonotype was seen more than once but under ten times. The DNA for the CDR3 is TGCAGCGTTGGACAGGGATACTATGGCTACACCTTC. The encoded protein is CSVGQGYYGYTF. The chain combines TRBV20-1 with TRBJ1-2; TRBD1 aligns across 8 bases. The CDR3 loop spans 12 amino acids. Germline CDR1 and CDR2: DFQATT and SNEGSKA (reference sequence).

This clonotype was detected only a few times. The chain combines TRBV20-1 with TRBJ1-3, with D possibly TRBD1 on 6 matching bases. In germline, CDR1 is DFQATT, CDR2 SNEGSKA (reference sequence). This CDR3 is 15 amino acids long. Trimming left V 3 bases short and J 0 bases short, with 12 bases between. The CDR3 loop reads CSARGAGASGNTIYF. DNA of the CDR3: TGCAGTGCTAGGGGGGCGGGGGCCTCTGGAAACACCATATATTTT.